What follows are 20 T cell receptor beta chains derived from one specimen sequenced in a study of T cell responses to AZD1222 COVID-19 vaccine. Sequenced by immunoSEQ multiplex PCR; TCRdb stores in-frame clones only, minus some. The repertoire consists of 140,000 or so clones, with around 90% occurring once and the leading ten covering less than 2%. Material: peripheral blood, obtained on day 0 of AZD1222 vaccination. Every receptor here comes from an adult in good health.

This CDR3 reads CASSLQGLMNTEAFF. The CDR3 bases are TGTGCCAGCAGCTTACAGGGTCTCATGAACACTGAAGCTTTCTTT. The chain joins TRBV7-2 to TRBJ1-1, with a possible D match to TRBD1 (5 bases). The V and J ends lost 2 bases and 0 bases respectively, with 10 bases between them. The CDR3 is made up of 15 amino acids. The V gene's germline CDR1 is SGHTA and CDR2 FQGNSA.

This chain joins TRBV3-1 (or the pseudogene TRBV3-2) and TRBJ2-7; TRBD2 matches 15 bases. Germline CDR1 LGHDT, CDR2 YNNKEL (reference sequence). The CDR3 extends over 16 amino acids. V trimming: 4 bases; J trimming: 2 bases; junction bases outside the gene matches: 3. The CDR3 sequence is CASSPGLAGGPYEQYF. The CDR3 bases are TGTGCCAGCAGCCCGGGACTAGCGGGGGGCCCCTACGAGCAGTACTTC.

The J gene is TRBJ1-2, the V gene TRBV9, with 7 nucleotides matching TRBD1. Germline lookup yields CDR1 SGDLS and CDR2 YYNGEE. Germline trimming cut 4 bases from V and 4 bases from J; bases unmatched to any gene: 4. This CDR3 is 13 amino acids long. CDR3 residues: CASSIRDSYGYTF. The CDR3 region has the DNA TGTGCCAGCAGCATCCGGGACAGCTATGGCTACACCTTC.

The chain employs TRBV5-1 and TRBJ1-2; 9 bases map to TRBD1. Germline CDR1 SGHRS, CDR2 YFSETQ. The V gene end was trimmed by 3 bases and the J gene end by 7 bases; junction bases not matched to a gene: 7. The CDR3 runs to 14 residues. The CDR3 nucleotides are TGCGCCAGCAGCTGGGACAGGGCGATTGGTGGCTACACCTTC. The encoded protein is CASSWDRAIGGYTF.

CDR3 sequence: CASSQGPGGQPQHF. The CDR3 DNA follows: TGTGCCAGCAGCCAAGGCCCCGGCGGTCAGCCCCAGCATTTT. The V call is TRBV3-1 (or the pseudogene TRBV3-2), the J call TRBJ1-5; D ambiguous. V lost 1 base to trimming and J lost 6 bases, with 10 bases between them. CDR1 is LGHDT and CDR2 is YNNKEL in the germline V gene (reference sequence). The CDR3 contains 14 residues.

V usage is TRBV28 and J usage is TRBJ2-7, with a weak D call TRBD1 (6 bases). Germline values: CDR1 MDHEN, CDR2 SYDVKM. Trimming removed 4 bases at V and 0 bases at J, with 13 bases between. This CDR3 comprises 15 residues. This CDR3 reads CASSSQGRYSYEQYF. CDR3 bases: TGTGCCAGCAGTTCACAGGGCCGTTACTCCTACGAGCAGTACTTC.

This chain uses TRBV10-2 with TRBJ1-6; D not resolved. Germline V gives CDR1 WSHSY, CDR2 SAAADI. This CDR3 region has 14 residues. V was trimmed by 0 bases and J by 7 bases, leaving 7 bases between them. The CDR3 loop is CASSESIPNSPLHF. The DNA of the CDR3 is TGCGCCAGCAGTGAGTCGATCCCAAATTCACCCCTCCACTTT.

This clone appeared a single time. CDR3 sequence: CASSLGGVGYGYTF. The CDR3 coding sequence is TGTGCCAGCAGCCTAGGGGGGGTCGGCTATGGCTACACCTTC. The chain has TRBV5-4 and TRBJ1-2; perhaps TRBD1 as D (6 bases). Germline CDR1 is SGHNT and CDR2 is YYREEE (reference sequence). The V gene lost 4 bases and the J gene lost 4 bases, with 14 bases spanning the gap. CDR3 length equals 14 residues. Variable domain in full (rest from reference TRBV5-4 and TRBJ1-2): ETGVTQSPTHLIKTRGQQVTLRCSSQSGHNTVSWYQQALGQGPQFIFQYYREEENGRGNFPPRFSGLQFPNYSSELNVNALELDDSALYLCASSLGGVGYGYTFGSGTRLTVV.

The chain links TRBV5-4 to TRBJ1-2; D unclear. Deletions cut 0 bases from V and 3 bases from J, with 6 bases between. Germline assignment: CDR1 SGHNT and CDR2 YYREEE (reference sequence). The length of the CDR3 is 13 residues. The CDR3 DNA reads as TGTGCCAGCAGCTTGGGAAATGACTATGGCTACACCTTC. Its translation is CASSLGNDYGYTF.

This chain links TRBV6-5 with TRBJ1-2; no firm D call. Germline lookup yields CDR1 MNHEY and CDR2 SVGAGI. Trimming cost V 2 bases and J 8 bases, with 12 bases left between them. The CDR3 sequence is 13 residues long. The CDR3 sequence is CASSYPGFRGYTF. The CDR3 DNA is TGTGCCAGCAGTTACCCGGGGTTTAGGGGCTACACCTTC.

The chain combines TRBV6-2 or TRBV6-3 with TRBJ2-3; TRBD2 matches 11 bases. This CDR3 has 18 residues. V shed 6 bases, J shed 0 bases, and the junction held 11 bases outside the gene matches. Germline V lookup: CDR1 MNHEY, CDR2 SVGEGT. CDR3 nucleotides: TGTGCCAGCAGCCCTCTAGCGGGGGGCGTCACTAGCACAGATACGCAGTATTTT. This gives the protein CASSPLAGGVTSTDTQYF.

The CDR3 here is CASRRTGELFF. Here the CDR3 DNA reads TGTGCCAGCAGACGAACCGGGGAGCTGTTTTTT. This chain uses TRBV7-8 with TRBJ2-2; no clear D gene. This CDR3 comprises 11 residues. Germline values: CDR1 SGHVS, CDR2 FQNEAQ. Deletions cut 6 bases from V and 5 bases from J, with 4 bases between. Using reference TRBV7-8 and TRBJ2-2 for the parts outside the CDR3, the full variable domain is GAGVSQSPRYKVAKRGQDVALRCDPISGHVSLFWYQQALGQGPEFLTYFQNEAQLDKSGLPSDRFFAERPEGSVSTLKIQRTQQEDSAVYLCASRRTGELFFGEGSRLTVL.

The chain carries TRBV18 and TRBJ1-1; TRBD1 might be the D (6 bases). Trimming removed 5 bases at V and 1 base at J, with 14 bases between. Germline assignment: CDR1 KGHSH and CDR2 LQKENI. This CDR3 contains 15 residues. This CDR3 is CASSTYRATNTEAFF. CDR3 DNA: TGTGCCAGCTCAACTTACAGGGCTACGAACACTGAAGCTTTCTTT.

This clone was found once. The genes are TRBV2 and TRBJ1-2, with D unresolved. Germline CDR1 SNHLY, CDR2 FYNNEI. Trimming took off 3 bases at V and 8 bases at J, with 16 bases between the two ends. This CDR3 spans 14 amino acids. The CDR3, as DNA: TGTGCCAGCAGTGAGGTTCAGGATCTGGGCGGCTACACCTTC. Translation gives CASSEVQDLGGYTF.

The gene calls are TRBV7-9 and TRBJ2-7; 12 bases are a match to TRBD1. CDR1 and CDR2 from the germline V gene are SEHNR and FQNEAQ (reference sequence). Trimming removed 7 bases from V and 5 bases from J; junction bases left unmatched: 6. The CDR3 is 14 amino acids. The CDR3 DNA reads TGTGCCAGCAACCCGGGGACAGGGGGCGACGAGCAGTACTTC. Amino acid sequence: CASNPGTGGDEQYF. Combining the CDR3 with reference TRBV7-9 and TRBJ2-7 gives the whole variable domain DTGVSQNPRHKITKRGQNVTFRCDPISEHNRLYWYRQTLGQGPEFLTYFQNEAQLEKSRLLSDRFSAERPKGSFSTLEIQRTEQGDSAMYLCASNPGTGGDEQYFGPGTRLTVT.

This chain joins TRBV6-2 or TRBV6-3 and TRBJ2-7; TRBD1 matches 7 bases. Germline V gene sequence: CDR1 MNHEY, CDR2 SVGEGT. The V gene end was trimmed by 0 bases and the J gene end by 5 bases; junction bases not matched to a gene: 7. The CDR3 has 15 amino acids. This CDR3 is CASSYSSRGTHEQYF. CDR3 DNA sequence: TGTGCCAGCAGTTACTCGAGCAGGGGGACCCACGAGCAGTACTTC.

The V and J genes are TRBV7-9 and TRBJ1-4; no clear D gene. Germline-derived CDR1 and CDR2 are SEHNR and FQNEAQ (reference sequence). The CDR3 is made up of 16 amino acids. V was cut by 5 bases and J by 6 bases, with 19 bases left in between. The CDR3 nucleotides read TGTGCCAGCAGCCCACGTGGTGGGGAGAGGCATGAAAAACTGTTTTTT. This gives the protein CASSPRGGERHEKLFF. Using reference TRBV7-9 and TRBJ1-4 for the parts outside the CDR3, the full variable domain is DTGVSQNPRHKITKRGQNVTFRCDPISEHNRLYWYRQTLGQGPEFLTYFQNEAQLEKSRLLSDRFSAERPKGSFSTLEIQRTEQGDSAMYLCASSPRGGERHEKLFFGSGTQLSVL.

CDR3 nucleotide sequence: TGTGCCAGCAGCTTGGTGGCGGGGGACCTGTTTTTTGAGCAGTACTTC. It yields the protein CASSLVAGDLFFEQYF. This chain links TRBV5-4 with TRBJ2-7, with TRBD2 matching 7 bases. Germline V gene lookup returns CDR1 SGHNT and CDR2 YYREEE (reference sequence). CDR3 length equals 16 residues. Germline trimming cut 0 bases from V and 7 bases from J; bases unmatched to any gene: 13.

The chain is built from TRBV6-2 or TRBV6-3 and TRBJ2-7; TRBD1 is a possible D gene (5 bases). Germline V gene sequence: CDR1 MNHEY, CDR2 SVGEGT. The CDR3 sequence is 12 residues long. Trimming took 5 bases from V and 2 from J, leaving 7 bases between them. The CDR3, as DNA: TGTGCCAGCAGTCTAGGGGCCTACGAGCAGTACTTC. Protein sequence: CASSLGAYEQYF.

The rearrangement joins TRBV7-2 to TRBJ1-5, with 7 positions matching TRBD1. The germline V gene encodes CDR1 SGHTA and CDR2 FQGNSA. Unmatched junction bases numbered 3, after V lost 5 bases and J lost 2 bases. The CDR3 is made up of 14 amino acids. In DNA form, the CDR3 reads TGTGCCAGCAGCGTAACAGGGGGCAATCAGCCCCAGCATTTT. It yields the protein CASSVTGGNQPQHF.